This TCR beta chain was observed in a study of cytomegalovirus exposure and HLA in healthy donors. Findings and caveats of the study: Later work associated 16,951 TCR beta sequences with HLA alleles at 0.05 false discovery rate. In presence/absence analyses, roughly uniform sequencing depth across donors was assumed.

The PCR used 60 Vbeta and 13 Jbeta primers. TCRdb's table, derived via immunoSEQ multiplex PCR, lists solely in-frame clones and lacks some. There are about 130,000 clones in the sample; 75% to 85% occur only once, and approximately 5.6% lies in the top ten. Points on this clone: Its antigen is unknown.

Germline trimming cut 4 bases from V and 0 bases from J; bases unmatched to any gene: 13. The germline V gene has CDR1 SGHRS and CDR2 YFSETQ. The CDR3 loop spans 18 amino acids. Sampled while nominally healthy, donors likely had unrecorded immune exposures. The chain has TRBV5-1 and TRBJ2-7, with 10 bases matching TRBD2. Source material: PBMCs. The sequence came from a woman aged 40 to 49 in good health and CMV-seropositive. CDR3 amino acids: CASSPAASGGLSSYEQYF. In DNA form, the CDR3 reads TGCGCCAGCAGCCCCGCGGCTAGCGGGGGTTTAAGCTCCTACGAGCAGTACTTC. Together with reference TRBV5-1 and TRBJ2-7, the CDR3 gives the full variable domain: KAGVTQTPRYLIKTRGQQVTLSCSPISGHRSVSWYQQTPGQGLQFLFEYFSETQRNKGNFPGRFSGRQFSNSRSEMNVSTLELGDSALYLCASSPAASGGLSSYEQYFGPGTRLTVT.